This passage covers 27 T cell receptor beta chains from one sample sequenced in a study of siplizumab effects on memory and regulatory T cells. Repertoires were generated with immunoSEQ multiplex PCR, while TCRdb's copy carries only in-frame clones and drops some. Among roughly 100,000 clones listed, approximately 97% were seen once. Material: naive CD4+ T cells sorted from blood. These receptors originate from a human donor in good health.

CDR3 in amino acids: CASSDRGVITEAFF. CDR3 nucleotides: TGTGCCAGCAGCGACAGGGGAGTGATCACTGAAGCTTTCTTT. The chain has TRBV6-5 and TRBJ1-1; TRBD1 agrees at 8 bases. The J segment lost 4 bases and the V segment lost 6 bases, leaving 7 bases of the junction unmatched. This CDR3 region has 14 residues. Germline V gene data show CDR1 as MNHEY and CDR2 as SVGAGI.

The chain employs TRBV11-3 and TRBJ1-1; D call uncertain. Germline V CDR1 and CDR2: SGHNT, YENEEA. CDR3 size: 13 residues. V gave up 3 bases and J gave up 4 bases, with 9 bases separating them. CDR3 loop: CASSLYGSTEAFF. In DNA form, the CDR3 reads TGTGCCAGCAGCTTGTACGGGTCCACTGAAGCTTTCTTT.

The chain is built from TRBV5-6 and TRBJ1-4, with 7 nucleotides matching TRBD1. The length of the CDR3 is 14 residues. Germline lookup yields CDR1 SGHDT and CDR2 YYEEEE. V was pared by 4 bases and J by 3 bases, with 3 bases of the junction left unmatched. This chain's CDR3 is CASSTGQPNEKLFF. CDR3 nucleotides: TGTGCCAGCAGCACGGGACAGCCTAATGAAAAACTGTTTTTT.

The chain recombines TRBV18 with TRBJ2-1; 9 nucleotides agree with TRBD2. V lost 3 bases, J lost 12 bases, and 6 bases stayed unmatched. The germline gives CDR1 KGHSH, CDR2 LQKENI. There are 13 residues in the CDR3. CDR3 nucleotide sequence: TGTGCCAGCTCACCGGTAGCGGGGGCGGGGCAGTTCTTC. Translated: CASSPVAGAGQFF.

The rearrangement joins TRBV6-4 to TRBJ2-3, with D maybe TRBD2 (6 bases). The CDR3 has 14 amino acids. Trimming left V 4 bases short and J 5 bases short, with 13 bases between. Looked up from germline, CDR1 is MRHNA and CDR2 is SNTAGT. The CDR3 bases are TGTGCCAGCAGTGTCGGGACTGATTTAGATACGCAGTATTTT. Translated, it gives CASSVGTDLDTQYF.

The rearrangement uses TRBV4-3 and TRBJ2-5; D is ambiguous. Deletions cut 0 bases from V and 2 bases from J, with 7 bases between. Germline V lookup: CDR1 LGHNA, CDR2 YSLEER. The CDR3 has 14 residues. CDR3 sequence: CASSQDPVQETQYF. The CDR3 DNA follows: TGCGCCAGCAGCCAAGACCCGGTTCAAGAGACCCAGTACTTC.

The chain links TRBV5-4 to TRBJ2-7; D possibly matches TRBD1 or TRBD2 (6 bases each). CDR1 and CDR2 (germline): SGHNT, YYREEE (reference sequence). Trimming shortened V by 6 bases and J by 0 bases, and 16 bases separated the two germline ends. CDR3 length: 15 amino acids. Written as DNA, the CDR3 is TGTGCCAGCACCTTAGGGGGGCCGAGCTCCTACGAGCAGTACTTC. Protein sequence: CASTLGGPSSYEQYF.

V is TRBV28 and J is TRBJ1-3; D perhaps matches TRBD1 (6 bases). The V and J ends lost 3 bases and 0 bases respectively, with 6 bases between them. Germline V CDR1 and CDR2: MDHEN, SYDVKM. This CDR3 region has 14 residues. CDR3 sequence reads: CASSLTGSGNTIYF. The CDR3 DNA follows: TGTGCCAGCAGTTTGACAGGCTCTGGAAACACCATATATTTT.

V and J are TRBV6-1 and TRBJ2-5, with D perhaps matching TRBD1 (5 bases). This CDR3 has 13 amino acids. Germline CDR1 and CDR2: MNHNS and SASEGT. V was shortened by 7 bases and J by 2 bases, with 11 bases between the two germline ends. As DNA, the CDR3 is TGTGCCAGCATTCAGGGAATACAAGAGACCCAGTACTTC. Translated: CASIQGIQETQYF.

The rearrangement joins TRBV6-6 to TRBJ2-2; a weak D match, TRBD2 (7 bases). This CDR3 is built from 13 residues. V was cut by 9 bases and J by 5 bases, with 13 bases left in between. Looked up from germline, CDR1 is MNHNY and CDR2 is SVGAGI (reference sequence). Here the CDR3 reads CASKRGATGELFF. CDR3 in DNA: TGTGCCAGTAAACGGGGGGCTACCGGGGAGCTGTTTTTT.

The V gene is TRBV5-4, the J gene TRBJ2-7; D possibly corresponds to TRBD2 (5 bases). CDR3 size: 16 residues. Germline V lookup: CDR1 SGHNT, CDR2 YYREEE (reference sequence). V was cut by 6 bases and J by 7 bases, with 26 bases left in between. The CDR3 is CASTILGGPTPWEQYF. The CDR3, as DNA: TGTGCCAGCACCATCCTGGGCGGGCCGACACCCTGGGAGCAGTACTTC.

In nucleotides, the CDR3 is TGTGCCAGCTCGTTGGACCTCAACTATGGCTACACCTTC. This encodes CASSLDLNYGYTF. The chain links TRBV18 to TRBJ1-2; D is undetermined. V was clipped by 6 bases and J by 2 bases, with 10 bases between them. Germline loops: CDR1 KGHSH, CDR2 LQKENI. This CDR3 has 13 amino acids.

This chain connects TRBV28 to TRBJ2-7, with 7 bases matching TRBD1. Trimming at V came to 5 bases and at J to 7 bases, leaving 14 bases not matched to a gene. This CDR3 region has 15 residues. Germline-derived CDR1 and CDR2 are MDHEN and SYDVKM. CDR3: CASSTAGGPVGEQYF. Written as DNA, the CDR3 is TGTGCCAGCAGTACCGCAGGGGGACCGGTGGGGGAGCAGTACTTC.

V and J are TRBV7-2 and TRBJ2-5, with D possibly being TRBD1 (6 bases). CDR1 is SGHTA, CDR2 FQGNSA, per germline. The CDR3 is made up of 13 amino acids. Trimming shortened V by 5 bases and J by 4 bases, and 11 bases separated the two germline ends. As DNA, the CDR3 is TGTGCCAGCAGCCCTACAGGGTCAGAGACCCAGTACTTC. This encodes CASSPTGSETQYF.

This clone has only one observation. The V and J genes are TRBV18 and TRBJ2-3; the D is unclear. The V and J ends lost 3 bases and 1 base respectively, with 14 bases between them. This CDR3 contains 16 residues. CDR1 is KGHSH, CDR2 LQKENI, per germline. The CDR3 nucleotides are TGTGCCAGCTCACCCATACCCGGAGTCGGCACAGATACGCAGTATTTT. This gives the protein CASSPIPGVGTDTQYF.

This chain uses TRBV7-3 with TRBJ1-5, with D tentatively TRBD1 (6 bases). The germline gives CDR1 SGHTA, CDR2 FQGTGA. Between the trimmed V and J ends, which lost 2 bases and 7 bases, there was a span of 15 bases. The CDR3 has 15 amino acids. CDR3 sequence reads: CASSLWARTEQPQHF. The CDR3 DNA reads TGTGCCAGCAGCTTATGGGCGCGGACAGAACAGCCCCAGCATTTT.

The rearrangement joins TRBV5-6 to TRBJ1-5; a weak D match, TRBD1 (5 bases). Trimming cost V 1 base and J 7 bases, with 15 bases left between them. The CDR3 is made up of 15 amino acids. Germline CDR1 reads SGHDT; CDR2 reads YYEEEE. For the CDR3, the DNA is TGTGCCAGCAGCTTGACAGGCTCCCCTATGCAGCCCCAGCATTTT. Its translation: CASSLTGSPMQPQHF.

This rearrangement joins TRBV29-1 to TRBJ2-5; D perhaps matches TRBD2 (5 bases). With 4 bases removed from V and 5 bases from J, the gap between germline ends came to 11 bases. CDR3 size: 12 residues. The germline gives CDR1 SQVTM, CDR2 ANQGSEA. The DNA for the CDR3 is TGCAGCGTTGTACTAGTCCTTGAGACCCAGTACTTC. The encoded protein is CSVVLVLETQYF.

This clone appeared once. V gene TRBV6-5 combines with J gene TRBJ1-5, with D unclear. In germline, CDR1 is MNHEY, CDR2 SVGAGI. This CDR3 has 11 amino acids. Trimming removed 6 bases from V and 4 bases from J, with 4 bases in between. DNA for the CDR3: TGTGCCAGCAGATATAATCAGCCCCAGCATTTT. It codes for CASRYNQPQHF.

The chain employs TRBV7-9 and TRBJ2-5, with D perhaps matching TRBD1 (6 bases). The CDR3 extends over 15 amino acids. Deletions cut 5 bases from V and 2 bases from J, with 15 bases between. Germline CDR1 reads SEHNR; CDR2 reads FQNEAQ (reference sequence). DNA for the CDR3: TGTGCCAGCAGCCCACGACAGGCAGGGCAAGAGACCCAGTACTTC. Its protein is CASSPRQAGQETQYF.

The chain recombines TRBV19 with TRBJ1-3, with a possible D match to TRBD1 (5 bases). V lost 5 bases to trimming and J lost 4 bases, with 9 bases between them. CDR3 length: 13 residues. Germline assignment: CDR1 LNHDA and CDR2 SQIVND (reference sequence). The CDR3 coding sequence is TGTGCCAGTAGTGACCACAGGGGAAACACCATATATTTT. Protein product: CASSDHRGNTIYF.

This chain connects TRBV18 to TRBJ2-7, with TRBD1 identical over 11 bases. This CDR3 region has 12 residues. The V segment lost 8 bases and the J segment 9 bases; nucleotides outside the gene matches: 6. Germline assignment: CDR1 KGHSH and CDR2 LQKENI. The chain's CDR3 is CASHGDRGMQYF. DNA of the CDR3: TGTGCCAGCCACGGGGACAGGGGGATGCAGTACTTC.

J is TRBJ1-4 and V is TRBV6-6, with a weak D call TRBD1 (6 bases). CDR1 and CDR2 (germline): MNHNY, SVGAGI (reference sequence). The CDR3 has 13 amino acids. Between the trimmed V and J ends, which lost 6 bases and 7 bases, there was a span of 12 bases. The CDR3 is CASRGGGGEKLFF. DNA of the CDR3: TGTGCCAGCAGAGGGGGTGGGGGTGAAAAACTGTTTTTT.

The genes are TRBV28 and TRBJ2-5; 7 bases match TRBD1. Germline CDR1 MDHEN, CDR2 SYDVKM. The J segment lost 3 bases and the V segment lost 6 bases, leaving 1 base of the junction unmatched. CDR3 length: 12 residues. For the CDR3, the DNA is TGTGCCAGCAGGACAGGGAAAGAGACCCAGTACTTC. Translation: CASRTGKETQYF.

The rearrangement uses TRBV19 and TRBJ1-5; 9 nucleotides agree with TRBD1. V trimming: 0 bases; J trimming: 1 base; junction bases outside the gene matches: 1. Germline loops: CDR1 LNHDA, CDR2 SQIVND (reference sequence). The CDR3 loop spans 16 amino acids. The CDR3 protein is CASSIDGTGSNQPQHF. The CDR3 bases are TGTGCCAGTAGTATAGATGGGACAGGGAGCAATCAGCCCCAGCATTTT. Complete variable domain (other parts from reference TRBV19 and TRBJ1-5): DGGITQSPKYLFRKEGQNVTLSCEQNLNHDAMYWYRQDPGQGLRLIYYSQIVNDFQKGDIAEGYSVSREKKESFPLTVTSAQKNPTAFYLCASSIDGTGSNQPQHFGDGTRLSIL.

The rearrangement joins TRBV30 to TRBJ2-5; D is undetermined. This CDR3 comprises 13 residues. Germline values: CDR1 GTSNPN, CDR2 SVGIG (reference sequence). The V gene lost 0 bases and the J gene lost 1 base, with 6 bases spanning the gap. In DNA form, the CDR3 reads TGTGCCTGGAGTGTTCAGATCCAAGAGACCCAGTACTTC. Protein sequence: CAWSVQIQETQYF.

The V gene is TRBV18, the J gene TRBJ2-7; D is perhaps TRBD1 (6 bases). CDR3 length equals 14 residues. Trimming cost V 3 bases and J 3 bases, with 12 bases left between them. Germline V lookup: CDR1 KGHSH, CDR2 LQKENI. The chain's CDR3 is CASSPPRGFYEQYF. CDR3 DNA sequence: TGTGCCAGCTCACCCCCCAGGGGATTCTACGAGCAGTACTTC. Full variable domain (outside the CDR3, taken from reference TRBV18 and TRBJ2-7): NAGVMQNPRHLVRRRGQEARLRCSPMKGHSHVYWYRQLPEEGLKFMVYLQKENIIDESGMPKERFSAEFPKEGPSILRIQQVVRGDSAAYFCASSPPRGFYEQYFGPGTRLTVT.